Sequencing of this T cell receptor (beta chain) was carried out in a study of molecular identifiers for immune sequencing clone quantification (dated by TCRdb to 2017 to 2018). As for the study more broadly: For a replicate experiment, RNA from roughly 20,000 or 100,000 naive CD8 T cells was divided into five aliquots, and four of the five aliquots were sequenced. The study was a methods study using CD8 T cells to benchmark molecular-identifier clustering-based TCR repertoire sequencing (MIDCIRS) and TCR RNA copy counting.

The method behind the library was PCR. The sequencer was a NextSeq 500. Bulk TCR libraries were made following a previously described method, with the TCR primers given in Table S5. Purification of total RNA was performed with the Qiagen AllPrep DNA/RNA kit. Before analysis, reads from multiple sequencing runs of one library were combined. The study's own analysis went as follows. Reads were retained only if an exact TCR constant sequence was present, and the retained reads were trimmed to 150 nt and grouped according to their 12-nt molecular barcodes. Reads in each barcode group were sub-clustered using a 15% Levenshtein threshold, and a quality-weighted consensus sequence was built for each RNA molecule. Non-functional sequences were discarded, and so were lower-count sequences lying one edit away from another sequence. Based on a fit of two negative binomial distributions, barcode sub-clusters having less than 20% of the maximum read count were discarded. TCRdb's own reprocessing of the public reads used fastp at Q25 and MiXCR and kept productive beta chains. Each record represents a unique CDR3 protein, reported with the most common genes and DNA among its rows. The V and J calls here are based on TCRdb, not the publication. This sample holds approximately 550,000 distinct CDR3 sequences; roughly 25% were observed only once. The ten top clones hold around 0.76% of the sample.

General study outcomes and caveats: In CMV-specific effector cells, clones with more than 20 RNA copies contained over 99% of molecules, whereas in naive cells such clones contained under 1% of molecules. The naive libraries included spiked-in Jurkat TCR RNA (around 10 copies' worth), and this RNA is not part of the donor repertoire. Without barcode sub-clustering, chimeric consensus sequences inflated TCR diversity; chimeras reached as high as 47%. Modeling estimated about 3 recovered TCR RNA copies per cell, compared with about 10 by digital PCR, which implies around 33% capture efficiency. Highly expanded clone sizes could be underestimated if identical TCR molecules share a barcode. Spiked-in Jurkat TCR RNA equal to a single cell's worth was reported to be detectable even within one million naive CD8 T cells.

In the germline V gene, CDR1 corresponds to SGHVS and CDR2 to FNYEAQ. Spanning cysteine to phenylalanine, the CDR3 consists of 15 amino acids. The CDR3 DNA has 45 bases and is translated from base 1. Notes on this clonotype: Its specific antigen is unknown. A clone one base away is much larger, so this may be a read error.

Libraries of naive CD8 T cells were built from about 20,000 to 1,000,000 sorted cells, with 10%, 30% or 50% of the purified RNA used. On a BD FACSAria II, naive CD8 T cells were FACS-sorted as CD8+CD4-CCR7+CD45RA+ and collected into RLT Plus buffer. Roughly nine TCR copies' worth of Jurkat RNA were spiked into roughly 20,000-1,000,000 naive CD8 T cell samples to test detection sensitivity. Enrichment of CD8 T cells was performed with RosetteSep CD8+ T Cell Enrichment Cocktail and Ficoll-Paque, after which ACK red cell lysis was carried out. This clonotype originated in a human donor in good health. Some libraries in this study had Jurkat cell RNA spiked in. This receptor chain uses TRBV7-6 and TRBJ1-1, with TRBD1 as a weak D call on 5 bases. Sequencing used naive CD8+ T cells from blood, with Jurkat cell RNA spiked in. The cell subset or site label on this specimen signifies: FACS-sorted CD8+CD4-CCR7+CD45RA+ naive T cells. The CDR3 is CASSHTGTENTAAFF. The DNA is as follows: TGTGCCAGCAGCCATACCGGGACTGAGAACACTGCAGCTTTCTTT.